This record covers a single T cell receptor (gamma chain). The antigen remains unidentified. This sample stems from a study of Vδ1+ human thymocytes. Points from the study as a whole: Thymic TRG and TRD repertoires appeared highly polyclonal.

Extracted RNA was reverse transcribed into cDNA. The CDR3 regions were amplified by multiplex PCR from V-gene primers to a constant-region primer. TCRdb re-called the multiplex PCR reads through CATT. The table records some 22,000 gamma-chain clones, around 13% of them present only once. The CDR3 totals 14 residues. The V and J ends lost 3 bases and 5 bases, in that order; junction bases with no gene match: 6. Looked up from germline, CDR1 is VTNTFY and CDR2 is YDVSTARD (reference sequence). The V and J genes are TRGV3 and TRGJP2. This sequence was found in a child younger than two who had congenital heart surgery. Material for sequencing was Vdelta1+ gamma-delta thymocytes from the thymus. Subset in this sample: FACS-sorted CD3+ TCRalphabeta- TCRVdelta1+ TCRVdelta2- thymocytes. The chain's CDR3 is CATWDLPSDWIKTF. DNA for the CDR3: TGTGCCACCTGGGACCTCCCCAGTGATTGGATCAAGACGTTT.